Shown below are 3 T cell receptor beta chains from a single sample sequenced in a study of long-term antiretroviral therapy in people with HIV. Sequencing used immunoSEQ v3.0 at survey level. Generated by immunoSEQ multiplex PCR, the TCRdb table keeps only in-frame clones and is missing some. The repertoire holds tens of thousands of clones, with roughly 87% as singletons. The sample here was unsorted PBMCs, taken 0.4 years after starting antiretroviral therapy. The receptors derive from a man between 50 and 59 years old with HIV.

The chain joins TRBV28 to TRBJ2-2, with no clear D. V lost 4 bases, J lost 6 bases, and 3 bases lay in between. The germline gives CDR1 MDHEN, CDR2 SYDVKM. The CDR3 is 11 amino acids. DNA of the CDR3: TGTGCCAGCAGTTCCGCCGGGGAGCTGTTTTTT. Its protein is CASSSAGELFF.

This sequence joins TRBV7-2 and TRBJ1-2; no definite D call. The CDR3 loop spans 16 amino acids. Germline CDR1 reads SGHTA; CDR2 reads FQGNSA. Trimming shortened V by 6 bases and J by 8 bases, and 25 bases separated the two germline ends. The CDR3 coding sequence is TGTGCCAGCAGTTCCTCCGGCTCGGCGGGTCGTATCGGCTACACCTTC. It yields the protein CASSSSGSAGRIGYTF. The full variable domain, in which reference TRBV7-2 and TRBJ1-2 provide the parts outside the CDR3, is GAGVSQSPSNKVTEKGKDVELRCDPISGHTALYWYRQSLGQGLEFLIYFQGNSAPDKSGLPSDRFSAERTGGSVSTLTIQRTQQEDSAVYLCASSSSGSAGRIGYTFGSGTRLTVV.

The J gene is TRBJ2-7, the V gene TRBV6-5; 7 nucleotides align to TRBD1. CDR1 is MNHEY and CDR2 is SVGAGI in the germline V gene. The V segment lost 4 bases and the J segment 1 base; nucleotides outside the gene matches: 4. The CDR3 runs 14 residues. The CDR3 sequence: CASSFGQDSYEQYF. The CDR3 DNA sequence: TGTGCCAGCAGTTTCGGACAGGATTCCTACGAGCAGTACTTC.